This T cell receptor (beta chain) was observed in a study of PD-1 blockade in classical Hodgkin lymphoma. Findings of the study overall: In newly diagnosed patients, baseline TCR diversity was reportedly below that of healthy donors. Significantly greater TCR diversity emerged by C4D1 in CD4+ cells but not CD8+ cells. Those starting nivolumab under 1 year post-ASCT were excluded.

As to this clone: What it binds is unknown.

Every patient experienced relapse after autologous stem cell transplantation, and brentuximab vedotin exposure varied. Reported best responses ranged across complete response, partial response or progressive disease. Clones were read by immunoSEQ multiplex PCR, and TCRdb kept only the in-frame ones, dropping some. The data show under 95,000 clones, under 95% seen once. This CDR3 is 13 amino acids long. Trimming removed 5 bases from V and 3 bases from J, with 12 bases in between. Germline loops: CDR1 SGHTS, CDR2 YDEGEE. Sequences were derived from peripheral blood mononuclear cells (PBMCs), sampled at baseline. The rearrangement links TRBV5-8 to TRBJ2-7, with D unclear. The receptor's source is a human donor with classical Hodgkin lymphoma. The CDR3 loop is CASRLTKLYEQYF. The DNA for the CDR3 is TGTGCCAGCAGATTAACCAAACTCTACGAGCAGTACTTC.